Detailed here is one TCR beta chain. No antigen is known for it. This entry is derived from a study of cytomegalovirus exposure and HLA in healthy donors. As for the study in general: In an early release, HLA-typed donors contributed about 80 million unique TCR sequences.

General study points: It was reportedly the case that the classifier diagnosed cytomegalovirus status with high specificity and sensitivity.

This CDR3 is 14 amino acids long. Germline CDR1 and CDR2: MNHEY and SVGAGI. Unmatched junction bases numbered 8, after V lost 2 bases and J lost 8 bases. A multiplex PCR was run with 60 Vbeta primers and 13 Jbeta primers. Sequenced by immunoSEQ multiplex PCR; TCRdb stores in-frame clones only, minus some. The sample table includes tens of thousands of clones. V gene TRBV6-5 combines with J gene TRBJ1-1, with TRBD1 identical over 7 bases. The clonotype comes from a man aged 50-59 years in good health and CMV-seropositive. Sequencing was performed on PBMCs. CDR3 amino acids: CASSYGYRGHEAFF. In DNA, the CDR3 is TGTGCCAGCAGTTACGGGTACAGGGGACACGAAGCTTTCTTT.